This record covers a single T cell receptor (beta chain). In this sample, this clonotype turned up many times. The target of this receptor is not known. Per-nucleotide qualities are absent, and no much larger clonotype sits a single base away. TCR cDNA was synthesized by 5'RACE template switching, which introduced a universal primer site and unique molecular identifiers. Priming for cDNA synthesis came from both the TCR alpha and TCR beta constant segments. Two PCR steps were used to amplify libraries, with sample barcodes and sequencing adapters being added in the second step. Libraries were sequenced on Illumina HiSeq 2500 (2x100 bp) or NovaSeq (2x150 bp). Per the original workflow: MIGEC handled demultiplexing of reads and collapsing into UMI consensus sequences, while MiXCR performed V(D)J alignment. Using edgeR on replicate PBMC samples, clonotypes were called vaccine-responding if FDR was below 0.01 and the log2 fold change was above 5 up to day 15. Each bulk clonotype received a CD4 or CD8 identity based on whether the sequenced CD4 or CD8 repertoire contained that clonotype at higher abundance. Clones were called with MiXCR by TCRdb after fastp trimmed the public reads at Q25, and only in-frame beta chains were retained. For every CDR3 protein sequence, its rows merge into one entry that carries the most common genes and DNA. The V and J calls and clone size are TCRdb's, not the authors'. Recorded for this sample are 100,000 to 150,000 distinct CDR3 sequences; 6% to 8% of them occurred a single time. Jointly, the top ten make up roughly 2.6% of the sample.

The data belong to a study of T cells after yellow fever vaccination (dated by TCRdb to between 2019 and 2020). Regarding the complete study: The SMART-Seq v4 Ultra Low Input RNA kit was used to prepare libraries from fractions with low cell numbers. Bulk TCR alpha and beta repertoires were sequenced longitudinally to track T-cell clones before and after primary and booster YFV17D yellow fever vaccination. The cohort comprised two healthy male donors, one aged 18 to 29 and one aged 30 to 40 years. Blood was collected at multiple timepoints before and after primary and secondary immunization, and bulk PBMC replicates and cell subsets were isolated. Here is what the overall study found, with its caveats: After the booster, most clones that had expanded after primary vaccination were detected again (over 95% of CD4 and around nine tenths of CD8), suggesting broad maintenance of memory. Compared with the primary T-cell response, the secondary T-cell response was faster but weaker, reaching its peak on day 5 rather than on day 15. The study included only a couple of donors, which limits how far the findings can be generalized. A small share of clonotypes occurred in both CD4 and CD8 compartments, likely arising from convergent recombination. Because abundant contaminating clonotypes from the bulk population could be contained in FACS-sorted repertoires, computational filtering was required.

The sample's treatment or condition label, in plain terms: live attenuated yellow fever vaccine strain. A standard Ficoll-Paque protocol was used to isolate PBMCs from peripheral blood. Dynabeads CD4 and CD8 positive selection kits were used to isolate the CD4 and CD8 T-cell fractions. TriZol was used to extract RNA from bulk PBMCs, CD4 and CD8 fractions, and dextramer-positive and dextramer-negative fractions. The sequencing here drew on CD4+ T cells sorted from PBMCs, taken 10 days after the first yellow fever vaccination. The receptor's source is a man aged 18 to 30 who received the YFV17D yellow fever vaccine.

Here the CDR3 is given as CASEDKRRRDNEQFF. The sequenced DNA: TGCGCCAGCGAAGATAAGCGCAGAAGGGACAATGAGCAGTTCTTC. Recombination joined TRBV5-1 with TRBJ2-1, with no D gene named confidently. Per the germline V gene, SGHRS is the CDR1 and YFSETQ is the CDR2. The germline ends are 19 bases apart after V is trimmed by 7 bases and J by 5 bases. The CDR3 has 15 amino acids, counting the end cysteine and phenylalanine. Just CDR3 DNA is preserved here, 45 bases in frame from base 1.